Following are 12 T cell receptor beta chains from one sample sequenced in a study of beta chain features in type 1 diabetes. General study points: TCRB CDR3 length was moderately but significantly reduced in all four CD4+ subsets of Type 1 diabetes patients.

For these receptors, no antigen is known. Every isolated RNA sample was fully reverse transcribed, so sequencing captured expressed TCRB transcripts. TCRdb keeps only in-frame clones here, not all; method: immunoSEQ multiplex PCR. The sample has 300,000 to 350,000 clones, 9.3% seen once. The sample was central memory CD4+ T cells from blood. The receptor set was obtained from a young man with type 1 diabetes.

This chain links TRBV7-2 with TRBJ2-4; D unclear. Deletions cut 3 bases from V and 5 bases from J, with 8 bases between. Germline loops: CDR1 SGHTA, CDR2 FQGNSA. The CDR3 sequence is 13 residues long. The CDR3: CASSFPQQNIQYF. CDR3 coding DNA: TGTGCCAGCAGCTTTCCCCAACAAAACATTCAGTACTTC. Filled out from reference TRBV7-2 and TRBJ2-4, the complete variable domain reads GAGVSQSPSNKVTEKGKDVELRCDPISGHTALYWYRQSLGQGLEFLIYFQGNSAPDKSGLPSDRFSAERTGGSVSTLTIQRTQQEDSAVYLCASSFPQQNIQYFGAGTRLSVL.

V is TRBV5-4 and J is TRBJ2-3; weak D call: TRBD2 (5 bases). The length of the CDR3 is 15 residues. Deletions cut 6 bases from V and 8 bases from J, with 22 bases between. Germline V CDR1 and CDR2: SGHNT, YYREEE (reference sequence). CDR3 nucleotide sequence: TGTGCCAGCAATCCCTTCAGAGGGCCGCAAGCTACGCAGTATTTT. Its translation: CASNPFRGPQATQYF. Supplemented by reference TRBV5-4 and TRBJ2-3, the full variable domain reads ETGVTQSPTHLIKTRGQQVTLRCSSQSGHNTVSWYQQALGQGPQFIFQYYREEENGRGNFPPRFSGLQFPNYSSELNVNALELDDSALYLCASNPFRGPQATQYFGPGTRLTVL.

The chain employs TRBV19 and TRBJ2-6, with 8 positions matching TRBD1. V shed 5 bases and J 4 bases; nucleotides not matched to a gene: 10. This CDR3 spans 17 amino acids. Germline V gene data show CDR1 as LNHDA and CDR2 as SQIVND (reference sequence). Here the CDR3 DNA reads TGTGCCAGTAGTGCTGGGACAGGTCTAGGAGGGGCCAACGTCCTGACTTTC. It is translated as CASSAGTGLGGANVLTF.

The chain carries TRBV30 and TRBJ1-5, with unresolved D. Trimming removed 1 base at V and 2 bases at J, with 3 bases between. This CDR3 is built from 12 residues. Germline V gene data show CDR1 as GTSNPN and CDR2 as SVGIG (reference sequence). Here the CDR3 DNA reads TGTGCCTGGAGTGACCGCAATCAGCCCCAGCATTTT. Encoded protein: CAWSDRNQPQHF.

This clone was seen only a few times. CDR3 nucleotide sequence: TGTGCCAGCAGCTTAAGGCAGCCGATGAACACTGAAGCTTTCTTT. Translating gives CASSLRQPMNTEAFF. The chain combines TRBV7-2 with TRBJ1-1; D unresolved. Between the trimmed V and J ends, which lost 2 bases and 0 bases, there was a span of 10 bases. The CDR3 extends over 15 amino acids. Germline assignment: CDR1 SGHTA and CDR2 FQGNSA.

This chain connects TRBV7-9 to TRBJ1-2, with D perhaps matching TRBD1 (5 bases). CDR1 is SEHNR and CDR2 is FQNEAQ in the germline V gene (reference sequence). This CDR3 has 17 residues. V lost 1 base and J 0 bases, leaving 15 bases between the germline ends. The CDR3 DNA reads TGTGCCAGCAGCTTAGTTGATTCCAGGGCTACTAACTATGGCTACACCTTC. Translated: CASSLVDSRATNYGYTF.

This clone has just a few counts. The V gene is TRBV30, the J gene TRBJ2-5; 7 bases align to TRBD2. The germline CDR1 and CDR2 sequences are GTSNPN and SVGIG (reference sequence). The V gene end was trimmed by 1 base and the J gene end by 4 bases; junction bases not matched to a gene: 3. The CDR3 contains 13 residues. CDR3 nucleotides: TGTGCCTGGAGTGGGGGGGGAGGAGAGACCCAGTACTTC. Translated: CAWSGGGGETQYF.

The V gene is TRBV12-5, the J gene TRBJ2-2; TRBD2 agrees at 11 bases. The CDR3 loop spans 16 amino acids. In germline, CDR1 is LGHNT, CDR2 FRNRAP. V was clipped by 4 bases and J by 1 base; unmatched bases: 2. The CDR3 reads CASGSGLAGNTGELFF. The CDR3 DNA reads TGTGCTAGTGGTTCAGGACTAGCGGGGAACACCGGGGAGCTGTTTTTT. Together with reference TRBV12-5 and TRBJ2-2, the CDR3 gives the full variable domain: DARVTQTPRHKVTEMGQEVTMRCQPILGHNTVFWYRQTMMQGLELLAYFRNRAPLDDSGMPKDRFSAEMPDATLATLKIQPSEPRDSAVYFCASGSGLAGNTGELFFGEGSRLTVL.

The CDR3 loop reads CASSSPAGDEQFF. The CDR3 DNA follows: TGTGCCAGCAGCTCACCCGCAGGGGATGAGCAGTTCTTC. The chain carries TRBV7-2 and TRBJ2-1; D is perhaps TRBD1 (6 bases). Germline loops: CDR1 SGHTA, CDR2 FQGNSA. The CDR3 loop spans 13 amino acids. Trimming pared 4 bases from V and 8 bases from J, leaving 12 bases between.

This clone was observed at least ten times. CDR3 sequence: CASTPTGASGANVLTF. The DNA of the CDR3 is TGTGCCAGCACCCCGACAGGGGCCTCTGGGGCCAACGTCCTGACTTTC. The V call is TRBV28, the J call TRBJ2-6, with 8 bases lining up with TRBD1. This CDR3 is 16 amino acids long. Germline V gene lookup returns CDR1 MDHEN and CDR2 SYDVKM. The V and J ends lost 7 bases and 0 bases, in that order; junction bases with no gene match: 5.

This clone has only a few counts. The chain combines TRBV21-1 with TRBJ2-7; the table's D call of TRBD1 was not tested on the DNA. TRBV21-1 is tagged as a pseudogene. CDR3 length equals 14 residues. Here the CDR3 DNA reads TGTGCCAGCAGCAACAGGGGCGACTCCTACGAGCAGTACTTC. Residues: CASSNRGDSYEQYF.

The CDR3 spells CASRVAESSYNEQFF. The CDR3 DNA follows: TGTGCCAGCAGGGTAGCGGAAAGCTCCTACAATGAGCAGTTCTTC. The J gene is TRBJ2-1, the V gene TRBV11-2, with D maybe TRBD2 (6 bases). Germline V gene data show CDR1 as SGHAT and CDR2 as FQNNGV. V lost 6 bases, J lost 0 bases, and 12 bases lay in between. CDR3 size: 15 residues.